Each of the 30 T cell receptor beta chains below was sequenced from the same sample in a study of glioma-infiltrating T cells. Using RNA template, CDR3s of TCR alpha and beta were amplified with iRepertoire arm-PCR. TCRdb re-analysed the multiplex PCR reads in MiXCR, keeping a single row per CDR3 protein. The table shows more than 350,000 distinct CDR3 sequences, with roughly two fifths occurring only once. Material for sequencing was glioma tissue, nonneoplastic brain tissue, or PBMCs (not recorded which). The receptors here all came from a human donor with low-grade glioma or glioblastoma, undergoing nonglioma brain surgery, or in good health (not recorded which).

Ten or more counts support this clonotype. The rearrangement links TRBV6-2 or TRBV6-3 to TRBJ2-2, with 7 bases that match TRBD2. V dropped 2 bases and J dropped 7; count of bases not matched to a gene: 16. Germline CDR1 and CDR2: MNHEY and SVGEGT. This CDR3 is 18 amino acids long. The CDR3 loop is CASSYTYTSGTTVGELFF. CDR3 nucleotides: TGTGCCAGCAGTTACACCTACACCTCCGGGACTACGGTCGGGGAGCTGTTTTTT.

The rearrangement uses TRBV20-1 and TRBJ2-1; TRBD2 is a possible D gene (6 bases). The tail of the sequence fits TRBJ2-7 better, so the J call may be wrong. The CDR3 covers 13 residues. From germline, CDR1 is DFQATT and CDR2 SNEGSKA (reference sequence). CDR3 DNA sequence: TGCAGTGCTAGAGGGAGGGAGTGGAACGAGCAGTACTTC. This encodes CSARGREWNEQYF.

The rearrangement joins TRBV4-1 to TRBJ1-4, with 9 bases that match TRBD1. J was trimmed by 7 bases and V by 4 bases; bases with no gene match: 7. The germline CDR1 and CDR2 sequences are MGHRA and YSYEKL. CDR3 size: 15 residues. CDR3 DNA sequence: TGCGCCAGCAGCCTAGAGACAGGGGGAGGTGAAAAACTGTTTTTT. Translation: CASSLETGGGEKLFF.

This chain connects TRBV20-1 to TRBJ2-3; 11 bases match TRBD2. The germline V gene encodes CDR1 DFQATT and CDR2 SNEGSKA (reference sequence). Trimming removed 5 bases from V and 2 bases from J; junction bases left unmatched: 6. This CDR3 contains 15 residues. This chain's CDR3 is CSALGTSGYTDTQYF. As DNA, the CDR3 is TGCAGTGCTTTGGGGACTAGCGGATACACAGATACGCAGTATTTT.

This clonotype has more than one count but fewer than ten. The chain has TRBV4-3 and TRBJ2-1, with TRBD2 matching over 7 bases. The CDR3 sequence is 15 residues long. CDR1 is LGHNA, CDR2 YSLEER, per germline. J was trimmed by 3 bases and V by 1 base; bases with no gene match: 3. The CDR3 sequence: CASSQGSSGYNEQFF. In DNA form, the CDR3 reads TGCGCCAGCAGCCAAGGATCTAGCGGCTACAATGAGCAGTTCTTC.

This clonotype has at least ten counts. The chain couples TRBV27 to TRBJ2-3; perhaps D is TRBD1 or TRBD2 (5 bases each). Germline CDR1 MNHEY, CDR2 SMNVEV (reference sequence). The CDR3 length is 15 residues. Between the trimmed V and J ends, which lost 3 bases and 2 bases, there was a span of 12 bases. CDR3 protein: CASSLGTGFTDTQYF. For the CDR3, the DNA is TGTGCCAGCAGTTTGGGGACCGGATTCACAGATACGCAGTATTTT.

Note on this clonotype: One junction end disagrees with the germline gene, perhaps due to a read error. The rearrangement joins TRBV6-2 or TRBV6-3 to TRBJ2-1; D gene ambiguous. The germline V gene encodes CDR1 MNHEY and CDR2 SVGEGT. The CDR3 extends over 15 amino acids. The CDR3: CTSSPRTGSYNEQFF. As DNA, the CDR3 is TGTACCAGCAGTCCTCGGACCGGCTCCTACAATGAGCAGTTCTTC.

The CDR3, as DNA: TGTGCCAGCAGTTTGGGTAACGCTCGGGAGCAGTTCTTC. Its protein is CASSLGNAREQFF. The gene calls are TRBV28 and TRBJ2-1; D remains unclear. The CDR3 is made up of 13 amino acids. Germline CDR1 MDHEN, CDR2 SYDVKM. V lost 3 bases to trimming and J lost 10 bases, with 13 bases between them.

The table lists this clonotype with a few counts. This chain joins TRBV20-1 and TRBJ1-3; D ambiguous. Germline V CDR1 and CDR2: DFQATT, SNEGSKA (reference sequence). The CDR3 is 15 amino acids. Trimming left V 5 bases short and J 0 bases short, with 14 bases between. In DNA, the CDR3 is TGCAGTGCTCGGATAAGTAAAACCTCTGGAAACACCATATATTTT. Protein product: CSARISKTSGNTIYF.

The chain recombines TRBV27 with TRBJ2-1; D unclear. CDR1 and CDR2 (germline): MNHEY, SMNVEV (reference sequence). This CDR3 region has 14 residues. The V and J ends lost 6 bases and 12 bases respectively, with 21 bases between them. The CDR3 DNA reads TGTGCCAGCAGCCCCTTGGGCCCACGCGCTTCGCAGTTCTTC. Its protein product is CASSPLGPRASQFF.

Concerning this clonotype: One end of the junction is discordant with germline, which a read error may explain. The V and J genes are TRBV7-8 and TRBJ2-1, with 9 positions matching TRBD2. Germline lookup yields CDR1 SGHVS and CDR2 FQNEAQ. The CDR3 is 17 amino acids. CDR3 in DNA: TGTGCCAGCAGCCTAGCTCCTACTAGCGGGCAGGACAATGAGCAGTTCTTC. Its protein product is CASSLAPTSGQDNEQFF.

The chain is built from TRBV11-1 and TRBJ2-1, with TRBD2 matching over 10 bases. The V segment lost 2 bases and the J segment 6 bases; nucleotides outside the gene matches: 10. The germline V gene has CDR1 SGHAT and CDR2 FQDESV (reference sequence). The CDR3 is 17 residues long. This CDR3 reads CASSLLSGRAVRNEQFF. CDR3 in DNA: TGTGCCAGCAGCTTATTGAGCGGGAGGGCGGTACGCAATGAGCAGTTCTTC.

The CDR3 DNA reads as TGTGCCAGCAGTTCTAGGGGGGCAGGGGTTACGAATTCACCCCTCCACTTT. This gives the protein CASSSRGAGVTNSPLHF. V is TRBV7-2 and J is TRBJ1-6; tentative D call: TRBD1 (6 bases). V dropped 6 bases and J dropped 7 bases, with 22 bases sitting between them. This CDR3 contains 17 residues. Germline V lookup: CDR1 SGHTA, CDR2 FQGNSA.

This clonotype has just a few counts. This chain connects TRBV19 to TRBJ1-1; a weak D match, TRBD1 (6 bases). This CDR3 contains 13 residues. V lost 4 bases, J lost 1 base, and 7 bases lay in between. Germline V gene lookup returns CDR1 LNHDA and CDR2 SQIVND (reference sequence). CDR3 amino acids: CASSTGANTEAFF. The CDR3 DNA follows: TGTGCCAGTAGTACGGGGGCGAACACTGAAGCTTTCTTT.

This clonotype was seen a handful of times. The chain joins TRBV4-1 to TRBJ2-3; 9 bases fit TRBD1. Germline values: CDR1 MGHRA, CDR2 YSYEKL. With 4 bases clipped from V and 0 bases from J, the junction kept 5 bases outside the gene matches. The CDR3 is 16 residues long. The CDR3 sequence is CASSPTGGLSTDTQYF. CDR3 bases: TGCGCCAGCAGCCCCACAGGGGGCCTCAGCACAGATACGCAGTATTTT.

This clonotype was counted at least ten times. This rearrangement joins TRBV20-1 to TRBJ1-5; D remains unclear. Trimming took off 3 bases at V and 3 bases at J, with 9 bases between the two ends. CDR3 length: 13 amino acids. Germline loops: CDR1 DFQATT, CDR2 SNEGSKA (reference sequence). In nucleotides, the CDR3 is TGCAGTGCTAGCCGCGGATTCAATCAGCCCCAGCATTTT. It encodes CSASRGFNQPQHF.

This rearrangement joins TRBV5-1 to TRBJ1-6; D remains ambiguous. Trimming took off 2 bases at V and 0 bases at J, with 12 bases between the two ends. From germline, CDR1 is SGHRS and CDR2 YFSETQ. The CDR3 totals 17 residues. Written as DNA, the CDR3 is TGCGCCAGCAGCTTCTACGCCCAGAGCTCCTATAATTCACCCCTCCACTTT. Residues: CASSFYAQSSYNSPLHF.

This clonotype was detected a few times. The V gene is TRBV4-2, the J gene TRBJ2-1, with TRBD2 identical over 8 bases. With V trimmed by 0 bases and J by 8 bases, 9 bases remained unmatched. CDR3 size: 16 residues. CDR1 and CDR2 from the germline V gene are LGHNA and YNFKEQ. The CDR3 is CASSQDRAGEIHEQFF. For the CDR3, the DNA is TGTGCCAGCAGCCAAGATCGAGCGGGAGAGATCCATGAGCAGTTCTTC.

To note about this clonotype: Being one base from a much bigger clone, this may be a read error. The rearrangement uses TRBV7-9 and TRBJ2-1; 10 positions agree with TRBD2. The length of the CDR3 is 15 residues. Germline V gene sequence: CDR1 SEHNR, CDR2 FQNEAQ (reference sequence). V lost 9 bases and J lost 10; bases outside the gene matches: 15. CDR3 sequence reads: CARSQRGTSVREQFF. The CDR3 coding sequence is TGTGCCAGAAGCCAAAGGGGGACTAGCGTACGGGAGCAGTTCTTC.

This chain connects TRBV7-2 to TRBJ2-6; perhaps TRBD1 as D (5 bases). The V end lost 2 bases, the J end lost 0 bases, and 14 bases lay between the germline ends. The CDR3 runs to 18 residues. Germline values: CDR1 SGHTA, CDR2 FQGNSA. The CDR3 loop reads CASSLLDRRHSGANVLTF. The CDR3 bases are TGTGCCAGCAGCTTATTAGACAGACGCCACTCTGGGGCCAACGTCCTGACTTTC.

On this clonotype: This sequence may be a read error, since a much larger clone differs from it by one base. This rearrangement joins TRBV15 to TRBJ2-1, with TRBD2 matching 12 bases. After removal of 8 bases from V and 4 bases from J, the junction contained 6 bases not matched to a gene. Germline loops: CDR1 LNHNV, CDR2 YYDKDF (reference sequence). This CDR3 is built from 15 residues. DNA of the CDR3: TGTGCCACCGCCTTTGGACTAGCGGGGTACAATGAGCAGTTCTTC. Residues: CATAFGLAGYNEQFF.

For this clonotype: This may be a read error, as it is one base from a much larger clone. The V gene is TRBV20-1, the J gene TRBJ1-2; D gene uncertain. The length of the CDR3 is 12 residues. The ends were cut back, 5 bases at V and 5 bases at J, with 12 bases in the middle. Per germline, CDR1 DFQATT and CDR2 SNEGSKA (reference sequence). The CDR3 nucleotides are TGCAGTGCTTACGTGTCCCTATATGGCTACACCTTC. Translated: CSAYVSLYGYTF.

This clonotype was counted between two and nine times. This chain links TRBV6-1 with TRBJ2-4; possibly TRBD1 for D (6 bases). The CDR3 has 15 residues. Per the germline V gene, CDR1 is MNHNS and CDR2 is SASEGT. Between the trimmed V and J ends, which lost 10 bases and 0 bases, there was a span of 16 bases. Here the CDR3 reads CATGQPNVAKNIQYF. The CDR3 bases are TGTGCCACCGGACAGCCCAACGTAGCCAAAAACATTCAGTACTTC.

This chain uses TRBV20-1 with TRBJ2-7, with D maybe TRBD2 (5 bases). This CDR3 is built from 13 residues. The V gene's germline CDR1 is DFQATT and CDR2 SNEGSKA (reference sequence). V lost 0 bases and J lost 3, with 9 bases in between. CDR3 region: CSARDSGYYEQYF. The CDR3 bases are TGCAGTGCTAGAGACAGCGGCTACTACGAGCAGTACTTC.

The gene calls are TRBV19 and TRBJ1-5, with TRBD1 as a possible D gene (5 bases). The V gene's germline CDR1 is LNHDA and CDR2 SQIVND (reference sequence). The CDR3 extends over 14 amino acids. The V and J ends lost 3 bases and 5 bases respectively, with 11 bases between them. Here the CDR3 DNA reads TGTGCCAGTAGTATGGGGCAGAACCATCAGCCCCAGCATTTT. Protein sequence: CASSMGQNHQPQHF.

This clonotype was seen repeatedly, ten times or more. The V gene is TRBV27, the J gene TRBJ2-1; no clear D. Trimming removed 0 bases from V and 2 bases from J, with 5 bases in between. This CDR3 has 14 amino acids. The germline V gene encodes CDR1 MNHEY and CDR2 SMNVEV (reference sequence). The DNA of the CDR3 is TGTGCCAGCAGTTTATCGGCTACCTACAATGAGCAGTTCTTC. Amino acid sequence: CASSLSATYNEQFF.

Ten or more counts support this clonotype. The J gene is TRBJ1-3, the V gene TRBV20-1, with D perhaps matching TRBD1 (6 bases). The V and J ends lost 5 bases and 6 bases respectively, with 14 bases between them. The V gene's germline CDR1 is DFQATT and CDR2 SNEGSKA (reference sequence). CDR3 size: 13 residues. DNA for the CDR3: TGCAGTGCTTTACAGGGTACGGAAAACACCATATATTTT. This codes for CSALQGTENTIYF.

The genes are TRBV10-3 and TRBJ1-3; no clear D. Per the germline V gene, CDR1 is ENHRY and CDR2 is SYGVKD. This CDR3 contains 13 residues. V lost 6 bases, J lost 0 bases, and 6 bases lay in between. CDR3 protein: CAIRDRSGNTIYF. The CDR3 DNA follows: TGTGCCATCAGAGACCGCTCTGGAAACACCATATATTTT.

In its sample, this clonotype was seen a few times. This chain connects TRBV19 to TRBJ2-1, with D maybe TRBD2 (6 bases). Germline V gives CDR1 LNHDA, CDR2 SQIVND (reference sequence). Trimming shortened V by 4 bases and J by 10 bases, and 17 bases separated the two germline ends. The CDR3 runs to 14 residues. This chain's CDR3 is CASSRGLPSGEQFF. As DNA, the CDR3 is TGTGCCAGTAGTAGGGGACTCCCATCGGGCGAGCAGTTCTTC.

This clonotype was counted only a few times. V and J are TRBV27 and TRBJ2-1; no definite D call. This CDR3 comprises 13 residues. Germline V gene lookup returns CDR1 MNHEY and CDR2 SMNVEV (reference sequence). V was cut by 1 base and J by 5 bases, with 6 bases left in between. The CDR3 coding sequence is TGTGCCAGCAGTTTATTGTCCAACAATGAGCAGTTCTTC. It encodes CASSLLSNNEQFF.